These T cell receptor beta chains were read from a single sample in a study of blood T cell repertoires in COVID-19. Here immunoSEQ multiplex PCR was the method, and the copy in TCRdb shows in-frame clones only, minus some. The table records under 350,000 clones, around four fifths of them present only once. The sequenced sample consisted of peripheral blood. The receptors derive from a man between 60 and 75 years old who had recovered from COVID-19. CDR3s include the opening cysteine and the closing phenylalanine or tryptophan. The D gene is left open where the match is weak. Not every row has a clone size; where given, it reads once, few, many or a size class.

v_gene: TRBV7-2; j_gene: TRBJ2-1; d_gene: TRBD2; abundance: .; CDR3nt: TGTGCCAGCAGCTTAGCAGCGGGAGCCTACAATGAGCAGTTCTTC; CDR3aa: CASSLAAGAYNEQFF
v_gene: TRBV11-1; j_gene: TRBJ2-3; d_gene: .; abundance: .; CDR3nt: TGTGCCAGCAGCTTAGTAGGGGGAGGCACAGATACGCAGTATTTT; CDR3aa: CASSLVGGGTDTQYF
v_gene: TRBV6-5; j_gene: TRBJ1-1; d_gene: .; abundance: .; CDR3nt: TGTGCCAGCAGCGAGGGGGGGGTGAACACTGAAGCTTTCTTT; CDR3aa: CASSEGGVNTEAFF
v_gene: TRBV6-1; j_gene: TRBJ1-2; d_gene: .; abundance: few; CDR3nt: TGTGCCAGCAGTGAATCCCAGGGGTACGGTGGCTACACCTTC; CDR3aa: CASSESQGYGGYTF
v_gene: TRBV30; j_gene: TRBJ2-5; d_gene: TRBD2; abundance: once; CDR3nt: TGTGCCTGGAGTCCAAGACTAGCGGGGGGGCCAGAGACCCAGTACTTC; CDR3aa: CAWSPRLAGGPETQYF
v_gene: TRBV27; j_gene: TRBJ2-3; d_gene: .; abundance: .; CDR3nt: TGTGCCAGCAGGGGTCTAGCCCTTGGCACAGATACGCAGTATTTT; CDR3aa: CASRGLALGTDTQYF
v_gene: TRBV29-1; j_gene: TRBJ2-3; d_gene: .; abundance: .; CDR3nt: TGCAGCGGGACAGCATTCACAGATACGCAGTATTTT; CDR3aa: CSGTAFTDTQYF
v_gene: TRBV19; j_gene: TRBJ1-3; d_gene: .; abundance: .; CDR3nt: TGTGCCAGTAGTCAGGGCAGCTCTGGAAACACCATATATTTT; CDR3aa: CASSQGSSGNTIYF
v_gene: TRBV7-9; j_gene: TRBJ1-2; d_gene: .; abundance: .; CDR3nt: TGTGCCAGCAGCCCTTCACTACCCTATGGCTACACCTTC; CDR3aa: CASSPSLPYGYTF
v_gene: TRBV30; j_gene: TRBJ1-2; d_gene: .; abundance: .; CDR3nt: TGTGCCTGGACGCCAGGGAACTATGGCTACACCTTC; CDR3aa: CAWTPGNYGYTF
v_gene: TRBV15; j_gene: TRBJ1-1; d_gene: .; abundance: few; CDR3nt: TGTGCCACCAGACTGACTGGGAACACTGAAGCTTTCTTT; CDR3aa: CATRLTGNTEAFF
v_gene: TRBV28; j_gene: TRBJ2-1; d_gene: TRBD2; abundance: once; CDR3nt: TGTGCCAGCAGCTCCCGGGACTACTACAATGAGCAGTTCTTC; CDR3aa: CASSSRDYYNEQFF
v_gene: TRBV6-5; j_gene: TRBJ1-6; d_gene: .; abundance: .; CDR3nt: TGTGCCAGCAAACGCGTGGATTCACCCCTCCACTTT; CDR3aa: CASKRVDSPLHF
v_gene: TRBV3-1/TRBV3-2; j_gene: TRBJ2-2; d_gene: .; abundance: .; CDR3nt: TGTGCCAGCAGCCAAGACTCCCTAGCTATCTGGGAGCTGTTTTTT; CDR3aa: CASSQDSLAIWELFF
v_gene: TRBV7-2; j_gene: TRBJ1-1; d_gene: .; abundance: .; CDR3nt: TGTGCCAGCAGCTCCCGCCCGTGGCAGGGTCCTGAAGCTTTCTTT; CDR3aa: CASSSRPWQGPEAFF
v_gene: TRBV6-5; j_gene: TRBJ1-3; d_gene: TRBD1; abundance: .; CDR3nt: TGTGCCAGCAGTCGACAGGGATATGGAAACACCATATATTTT; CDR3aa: CASSRQGYGNTIYF
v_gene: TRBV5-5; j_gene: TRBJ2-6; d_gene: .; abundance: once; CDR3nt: TGTGCCAGCAGCTTGGTGGGGCGTGGGGCCAACGTCCTGACTTTC; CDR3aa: CASSLVGRGANVLTF
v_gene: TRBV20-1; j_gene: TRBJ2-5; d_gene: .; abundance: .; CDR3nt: TGCAGTGCTAGGAGGGGGGGGACCCAGTACTTC; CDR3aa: CSARRGGTQYF
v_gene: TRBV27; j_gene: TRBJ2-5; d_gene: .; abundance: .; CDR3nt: TGTGCCAGCAGTTTGGGGGGTGGGGGACAAGAGACCCAGTACTTC; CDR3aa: CASSLGGGGQETQYF
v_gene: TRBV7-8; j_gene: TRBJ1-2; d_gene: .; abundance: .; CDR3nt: TGTGCCAGCAGCTTAGGAGGGGGTGGCTATGGCTACACCTTC; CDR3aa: CASSLGGGGYGYTF
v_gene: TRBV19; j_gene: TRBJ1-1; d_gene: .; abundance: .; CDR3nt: TGTGCCAGTACTCGCCCGGGATCGAACACTGAAGCTTTCTTT; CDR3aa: CASTRPGSNTEAFF
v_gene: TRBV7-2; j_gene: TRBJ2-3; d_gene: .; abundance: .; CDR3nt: TGTGCCAGCAGCCCGTTGGATACGCAGTATTTT; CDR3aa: CASSPLDTQYF
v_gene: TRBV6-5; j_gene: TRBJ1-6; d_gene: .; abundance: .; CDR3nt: TGTGCCAGCGGAAACCAGGGCATAAATTCACCCCTCCACTTT; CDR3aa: CASGNQGINSPLHF
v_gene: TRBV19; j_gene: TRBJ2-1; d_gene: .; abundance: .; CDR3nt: TGTGCCAGTAGTATAGCTAGTTTGTCCTACAATGAGCAGTTCTTC; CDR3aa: CASSIASLSYNEQFF
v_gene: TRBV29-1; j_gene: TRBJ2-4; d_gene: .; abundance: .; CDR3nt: TGCAGCGTTGGGGCAGGGGAAAACATTCAGTACTTC; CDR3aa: CSVGAGENIQYF
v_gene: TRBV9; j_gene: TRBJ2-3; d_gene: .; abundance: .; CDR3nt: TGTGCCAGCAGCCCCACGGTTGCCGATACGCAGTATTTT; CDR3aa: CASSPTVADTQYF
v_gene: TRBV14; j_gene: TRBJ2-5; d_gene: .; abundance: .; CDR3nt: TGTGCCAGCAGCCCCCAGCCCGGGTGGGAGACCCAGTACTTC; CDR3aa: CASSPQPGWETQYF
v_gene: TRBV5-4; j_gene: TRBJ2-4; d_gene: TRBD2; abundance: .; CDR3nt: TGTGCCAGCAGCTTGGGGCCTAGCGGGGGGTCGAGCTCGTCCAAAAACATTCAGTACTTC; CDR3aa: CASSLGPSGGSSSSKNIQYF
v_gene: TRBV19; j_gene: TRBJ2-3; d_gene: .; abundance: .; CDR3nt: TGTGCCAGTAGTATTTCCGGGAGCACAGATACGCAGTATTTT; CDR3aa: CASSISGSTDTQYF
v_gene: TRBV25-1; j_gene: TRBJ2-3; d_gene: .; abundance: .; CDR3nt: TGTGCCAGCAGTGAGGAGTTTGGCACAGATACGCAGTATTTT; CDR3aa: CASSEEFGTDTQYF
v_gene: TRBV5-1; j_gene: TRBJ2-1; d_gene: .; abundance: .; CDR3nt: TGCGCCAGCAGCTTGGCCCAGGCCCTGAGGACTAGGGGGTCCGGTGAGCAGTTCTTC; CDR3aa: CASSLAQALRTRGSGEQFF
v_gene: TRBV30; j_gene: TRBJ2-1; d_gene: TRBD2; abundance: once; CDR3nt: TGTGCCTGGAGTGTATTAGCGGGAGGGCCGGGGGAGCAGTTCTTC; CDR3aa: CAWSVLAGGPGEQFF
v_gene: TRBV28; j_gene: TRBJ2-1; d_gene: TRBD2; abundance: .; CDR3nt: TGTGCCAGCAGTGGCAGGCCAGCGGGAGTTGTCAATGAGCAGTTCTTC; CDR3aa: CASSGRPAGVVNEQFF
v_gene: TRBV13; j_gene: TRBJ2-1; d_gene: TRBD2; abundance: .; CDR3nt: TGTGCCAGCAGCTTAGTGGCTAGCGGGAGTCTCTACAATGAGCAGTTCTTC; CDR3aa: CASSLVASGSLYNEQFF
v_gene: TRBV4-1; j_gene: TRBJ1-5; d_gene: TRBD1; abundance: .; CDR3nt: TGCGCCAGCAGCCAACAGGGGGCGCGAGGTCAGCCCCAGCATTTT; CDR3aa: CASSQQGARGQPQHF
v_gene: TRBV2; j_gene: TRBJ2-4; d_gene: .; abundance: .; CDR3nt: TGTGCCAGCAGGTCCGGGGTTGAAAACATTCAGTACTTC; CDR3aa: CASRSGVENIQYF
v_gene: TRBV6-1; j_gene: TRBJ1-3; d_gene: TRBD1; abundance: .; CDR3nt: TGTGCCAGCAGTGGGTACAGGGGGCAAGGTAGTGGAAACACCATATATTTT; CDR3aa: CASSGYRGQGSGNTIYF
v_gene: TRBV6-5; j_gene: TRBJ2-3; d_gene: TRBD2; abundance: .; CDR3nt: TGTGCCAGCAGTTCCGGGGGGGCAACAGATACGCAGTATTTT; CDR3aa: CASSSGGATDTQYF
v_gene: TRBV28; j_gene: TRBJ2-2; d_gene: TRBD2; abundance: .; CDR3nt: TGTGCCAGCCGACTGCGGACTAGTGGGGGAGCCGGGGAGCTGTTTTTT; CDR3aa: CASRLRTSGGAGELFF
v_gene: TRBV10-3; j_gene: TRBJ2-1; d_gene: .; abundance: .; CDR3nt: TGTGCCATCAGTGATTATAGCAATGAGCAGTTCTTC; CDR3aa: CAISDYSNEQFF
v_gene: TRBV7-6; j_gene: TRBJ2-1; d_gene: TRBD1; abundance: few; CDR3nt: TGTGCCAGCAGCTTAGTTGCGGGACAGGACAACAATGAGCAGTTCTTC; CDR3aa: CASSLVAGQDNNEQFF
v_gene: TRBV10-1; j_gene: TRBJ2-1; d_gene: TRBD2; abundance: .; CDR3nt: TGCGCCAGCAGTGAGTGGGCTAGCGGGAAAGGGGGTGAGCAGTTCTTC; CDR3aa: CASSEWASGKGGEQFF
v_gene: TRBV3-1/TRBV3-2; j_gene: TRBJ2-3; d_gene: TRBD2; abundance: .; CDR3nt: TGTGCCAGCAGCCTCTCCCTAGCGGGGGGAAATACGCAGTATTTT; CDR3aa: CASSLSLAGGNTQYF
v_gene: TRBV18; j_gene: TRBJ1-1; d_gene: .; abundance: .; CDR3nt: TGTGCCAGCTCACCACCGCATGCAGGGTCCCCTGAAGCTTTCTTT; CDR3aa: CASSPPHAGSPEAFF
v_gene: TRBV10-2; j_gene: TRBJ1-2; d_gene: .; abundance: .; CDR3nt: TGCGCCAGCAGGGACAGTCCCTATGGCTACACCTTC; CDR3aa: CASRDSPYGYTF
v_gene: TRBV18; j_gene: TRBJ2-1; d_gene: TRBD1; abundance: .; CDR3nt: TGTGCCAGCTCAAGGGACAGAAAAAACAATGAGCAGTTCTTC; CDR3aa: CASSRDRKNNEQFF
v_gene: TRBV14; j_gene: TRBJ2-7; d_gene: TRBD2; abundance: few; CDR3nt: TGTGCCAGCAGCCAAGGGACTAGATTCGGCGAGCAGTACTTC; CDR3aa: CASSQGTRFGEQYF
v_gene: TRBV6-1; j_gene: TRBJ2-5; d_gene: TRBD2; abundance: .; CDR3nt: TGTGCCAGCAGTGAAGTAAGCGGGAGGGGGCAAGAGACCCAGTACTTC; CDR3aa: CASSEVSGRGQETQYF
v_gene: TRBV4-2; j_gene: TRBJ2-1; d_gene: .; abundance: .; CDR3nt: TGTGCCAGCAGCCAAGACGCGGGAACGTACAATGAGCAGTTCTTC; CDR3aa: CASSQDAGTYNEQFF
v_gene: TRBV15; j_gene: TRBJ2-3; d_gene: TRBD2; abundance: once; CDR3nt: TGTGCCACCAGCAGAGAGGTAGCGGGAGACACAGATACGCAGTATTTT; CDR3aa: CATSREVAGDTDTQYF
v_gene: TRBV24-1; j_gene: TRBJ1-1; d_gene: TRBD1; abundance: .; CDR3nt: TGTGCCACCAGTGACCCGGGACAGGGGGCGCCGAGCACTGAAGCTTTCTTT; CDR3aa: CATSDPGQGAPSTEAFF
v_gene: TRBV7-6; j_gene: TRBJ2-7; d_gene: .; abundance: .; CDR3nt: TGTGCCAGCAGCTTAGCGGCAAGCTCCTACGAGCAGTACTTC; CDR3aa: CASSLAASSYEQYF
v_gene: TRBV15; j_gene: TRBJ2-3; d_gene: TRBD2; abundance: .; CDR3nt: TGTGCCACCGCCCAACTAGCGGGGGAGCTTTTCACAGATACGCAGTATTTT; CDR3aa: CATAQLAGELFTDTQYF